These 32 T cell receptor beta chains were sequenced from one sample in a study of T cells expressing NK-cell markers. No DNA is given; TCRdb re-called the 5' RACE reads and lists each CDR3 protein once. This sample's clone table lists around 140,000 distinct CDR3 sequences. The sequencing sample was made of blood T cells: a sorted CD56 or NKG2C T cell subset, CD4+ or CD8+ T cells, or bulk PBMC T cells (not recorded which). Every receptor here comes from a man between 18 and 35 years old in good health.

The rearrangement links TRBV19 to TRBJ1-4; no DNA is available, so the TRBD1 call from TCRdb remains unchecked. CDR3 length: 15 amino acids. Germline V gene lookup returns CDR1 LNHDA and CDR2 SQIVND (reference sequence). The CDR3: CASSIGTGGDEKLFF.

The chain recombines TRBV24-1 with TRBJ2-2. Germline-derived CDR1 and CDR2 are KGHDR and SFDVKD. This CDR3 contains 15 residues. The CDR3 loop reads CATSDLRLNTGELFF.

The genes are TRBV12-3 or TRBV12-4 and TRBJ2-1; the TCRdb call, TRBD2, lacks DNA for checking. The CDR3 covers 18 residues. CDR3 sequence: CASRLLAGGISSYNEQFF.

This chain links TRBV12-3 or TRBV12-4 with TRBJ1-5. CDR3 length: 15 residues. This CDR3 reads CASSLGAASNQPQHF.

The rearrangement links TRBV30 to TRBJ1-1; TCRdb calls TRBD1, which cannot be checked without DNA. CDR1 and CDR2 from the germline V gene are GTSNPN and SVGIG (reference sequence). The CDR3 runs to 16 residues. This CDR3 reads CARKPPGDRAPTEAFF.

The chain combines TRBV19 with TRBJ2-3; TCRdb's assignment of TRBD2 cannot be checked, as there is no DNA. This CDR3 comprises 15 residues. The V gene's germline CDR1 is LNHDA and CDR2 SQIVND (reference sequence). CDR3 in amino acids: CASSITRGFTDTQYF.

The chain combines TRBV20-1 with TRBJ2-2. Germline CDR1 reads DFQATT; CDR2 reads SNEGSKA (reference sequence). The CDR3 consists of 14 residues. CDR3 sequence: CSASDRVNTGELFF.

The chain combines TRBV6-1 with TRBJ1-2; there is no DNA to check the TCRdb D call of TRBD1. Germline V gene lookup returns CDR1 MNHNS and CDR2 SASEGT. This CDR3 is built from 13 residues. CDR3 residues: CASGRDGRYGYTF.

The CDR3: CASSQTGSVNEQFF. The V call is TRBV5-4, the J call TRBJ2-1. CDR1 is SGHNT, CDR2 YYREEE, per germline (reference sequence). The CDR3 runs 14 residues. The whole variable domain, remainder taken from reference TRBV5-4 and TRBJ2-1, is ETGVTQSPTHLIKTRGQQVTLRCSSQSGHNTVSWYQQALGQGPQFIFQYYREEENGRGNFPPRFSGLQFPNYSSELNVNALELDDSALYLCASSQTGSVNEQFFGPGTRLTVL.

The chain combines TRBV7-6 with TRBJ2-1. Germline assignment: CDR1 SGHVS and CDR2 FNYEAQ. This CDR3 has 11 residues. CDR3 loop: CASSAANEQFF.

The rearrangement links TRBV6-1 to TRBJ2-1; as DNA is missing, the TRBD2 call by TCRdb cannot be tested. This CDR3 is built from 15 residues. Per the germline V gene, CDR1 is MNHNS and CDR2 is SASEGT. The CDR3 here is CASIPGTSGRNEQFF.

This chain connects TRBV19 to TRBJ2-1; TCRdb's assignment of TRBD2 cannot be checked, as there is no DNA. Germline assignment: CDR1 LNHDA and CDR2 SQIVND (reference sequence). The CDR3 has 16 residues. CDR3: CASSLLASGGFNEQFF.

The chain is built from TRBV19 and TRBJ1-2; absent DNA, TCRdb's TRBD1 call cannot be checked. The CDR3 spans 12 residues. The germline V gene has CDR1 LNHDA and CDR2 SQIVND (reference sequence). The CDR3 reads CASRTVAWGYTF. The complete variable domain, with remaining parts taken from reference TRBV19 and TRBJ1-2, reads DGGITQSPKYLFRKEGQNVTLSCEQNLNHDAMYWYRQDPGQGLRLIYYSQIVNDFQKGDIAEGYSVSREKKESFPLTVTSAQKNPTAFYLCASRTVAWGYTFGSGTRLTVV.

CDR3 amino acids: CASSPRNTTISEMAETQYF. V usage is TRBV11-1 and J usage is TRBJ2-5. Per the germline V gene, CDR1 is SGHAT and CDR2 is FQDESV (reference sequence). The CDR3 runs to 19 residues. Combining the CDR3 with reference TRBV11-1 and TRBJ2-5 gives the whole variable domain EAEVAQSPRYKITEKSQAVAFWCDPISGHATLYWYRQILGQGPELLVQFQDESVVDDSQLPKDRFSAERLKGVDSTLKIQPAELGDSAMYLCASSPRNTTISEMAETQYFGPGTRLLVL.

This rearrangement joins TRBV6-2 or TRBV6-3 to TRBJ1-1; checking the TCRdb D call of TRBD1 is not possible without DNA. Germline V lookup: CDR1 MNHEY, CDR2 SVGEGT. The CDR3 has 15 amino acids. CDR3 sequence reads: CASSYRDRGYTEAFF.

The chain employs TRBV5-1 and TRBJ1-4. CDR1 and CDR2 (germline): SGHRS, YFSETQ. The CDR3 is made up of 15 amino acids. CDR3: CASSLEGVLNEKLFF. The variable domain in full, with the rest retrieved from reference TRBV5-1 and TRBJ1-4, is KAGVTQTPRYLIKTRGQQVTLSCSPISGHRSVSWYQQTPGQGLQFLFEYFSETQRNKGNFPGRFSGRQFSNSRSEMNVSTLELGDSALYLCASSLEGVLNEKLFFGSGTQLSVL.

CDR3 sequence reads: CATTGATTDTQYF. The J gene is TRBJ2-3, the V gene TRBV10-3; TCRdb proposes TRBD1, but this gene call is untestable without DNA. Germline V lookup: CDR1 ENHRY, CDR2 SYGVKD. The CDR3 runs to 13 residues.

The chain employs TRBV20-1 and TRBJ2-1; TCRdb names TRBD1, which stays unverified in the absence of DNA. The CDR3 extends over 17 amino acids. CDR1 is DFQATT and CDR2 is SNEGSKA in the germline V gene (reference sequence). CDR3 amino acids: CSARERDRTRASDEQFF.

V is TRBV15 and J is TRBJ2-5; TCRdb names TRBD1, which stays unverified in the absence of DNA. The germline V gene has CDR1 LNHNV and CDR2 YYDKDF (reference sequence). The CDR3 is 14 amino acids. CDR3 sequence: CATSSTTGRQTQYF.

CDR3 loop: CASSEYTIWDGSSGANVLTF. V usage is TRBV25-1 and J usage is TRBJ2-6; TCRdb proposes TRBD1, but this gene call is untestable without DNA. The CDR3 is 20 residues long. The germline V gene encodes CDR1 MGHDK and CDR2 SYGVNS.

The rearrangement links TRBV19 to TRBJ1-1; the D gene TCRdb calls, TRBD1, cannot be checked with no DNA. Germline-derived CDR1 and CDR2 are LNHDA and SQIVND (reference sequence). The CDR3 is 16 residues long. The CDR3 protein is CASSIYIQGTNTEAFF.

J is TRBJ2-3 and V is TRBV24-1; TCRdb's D gene call, TRBD1, goes unchecked for lack of DNA. Per germline, CDR1 KGHDR and CDR2 SFDVKD. The CDR3 is made up of 14 amino acids. CDR3 region: CATSETGVGDTQYF.

The chain uses TRBV12-3 or TRBV12-4 and TRBJ2-5; TCRdb's assignment of TRBD2 cannot be checked, as there is no DNA. The length of the CDR3 is 16 residues. This chain's CDR3 is CASSAPGVAGEETQYF.

The chain employs TRBV27 and TRBJ2-1; TCRdb names TRBD2, which stays unverified in the absence of DNA. The CDR3 totals 14 residues. Germline V CDR1 and CDR2: MNHEY, SMNVEV (reference sequence). CDR3 sequence: CASRQAGNYNEQFF.

CDR3 sequence reads: CASSLVAGGLETQYF. J is TRBJ2-5 and V is TRBV7-2; as DNA is missing, the TRBD2 call by TCRdb cannot be tested. The V gene's germline CDR1 is SGHTA and CDR2 FQGNSA. The CDR3 is 15 amino acids.

CDR3 loop: CASSSVVTGELFF. This chain links TRBV7-9 with TRBJ2-2. The germline gives CDR1 SEHNR, CDR2 FQNEAQ (reference sequence). The CDR3 has 13 amino acids.

CDR3 residues: CASQANTGELFF. The J gene is TRBJ2-2, the V gene TRBV12-3 or TRBV12-4. There are 12 residues in the CDR3.

The rearrangement joins TRBV15 to TRBJ2-4; TCRdb picks TRBD1, but there is no DNA to check that call. Per germline, CDR1 LNHNV and CDR2 YYDKDF (reference sequence). This CDR3 contains 20 residues. This CDR3 reads CATSTFGTGKAGRDKNIQYF.

This chain connects TRBV5-5 to TRBJ1-1. CDR1 and CDR2 (germline): SGHKS, YYEKEE (reference sequence). The CDR3 totals 14 residues. CDR3 region: CASSSAEFITEAFF.

The chain joins TRBV6-5 to TRBJ2-6; TCRdb indicates TRBD1, and absent DNA this call remains unverified. Germline values: CDR1 MNHEY, CDR2 SVGAGI. CDR3 size: 17 residues. The CDR3 reads CASSYSVRGAGANVLTF.

The rearrangement links TRBV5-1 to TRBJ1-5; TCRdb reports TRBD1, a call that lacks DNA to check it against. CDR3 size: 15 residues. Looked up from germline, CDR1 is SGHRS and CDR2 is YFSETQ. The CDR3 sequence: CASSWTGGENQPQHF.

The chain carries TRBV9 and TRBJ2-1; TCRdb's D gene call, TRBD2, goes unchecked for lack of DNA. Germline V CDR1 and CDR2: SGDLS, YYNGEE. The CDR3 contains 13 residues. The CDR3 region is CASSDGTNNEQFF.